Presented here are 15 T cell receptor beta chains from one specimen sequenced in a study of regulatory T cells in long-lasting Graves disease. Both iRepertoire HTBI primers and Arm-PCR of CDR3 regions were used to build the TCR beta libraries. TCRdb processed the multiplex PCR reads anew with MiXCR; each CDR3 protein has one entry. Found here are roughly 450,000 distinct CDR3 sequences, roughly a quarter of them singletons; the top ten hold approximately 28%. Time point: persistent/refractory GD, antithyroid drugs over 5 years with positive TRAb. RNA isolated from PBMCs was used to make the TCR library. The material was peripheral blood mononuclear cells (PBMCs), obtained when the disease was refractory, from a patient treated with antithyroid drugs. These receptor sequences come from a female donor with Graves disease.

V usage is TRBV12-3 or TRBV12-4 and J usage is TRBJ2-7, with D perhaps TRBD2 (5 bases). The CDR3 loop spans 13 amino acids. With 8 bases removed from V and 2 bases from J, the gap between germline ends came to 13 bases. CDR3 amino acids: CASRDQNTYEQYF. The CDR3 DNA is TGTGCCAGCCGGGATCAGAACACCTACGAGCAGTACTTC.

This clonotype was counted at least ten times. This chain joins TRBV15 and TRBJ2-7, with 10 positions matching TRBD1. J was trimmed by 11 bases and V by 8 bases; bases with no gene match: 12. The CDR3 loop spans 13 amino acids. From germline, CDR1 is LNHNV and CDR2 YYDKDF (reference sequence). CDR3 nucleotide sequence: TGTGCCACCGCTCGGGACAGGGGAATCGGGAAGTACTTC. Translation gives CATARDRGIGKYF.

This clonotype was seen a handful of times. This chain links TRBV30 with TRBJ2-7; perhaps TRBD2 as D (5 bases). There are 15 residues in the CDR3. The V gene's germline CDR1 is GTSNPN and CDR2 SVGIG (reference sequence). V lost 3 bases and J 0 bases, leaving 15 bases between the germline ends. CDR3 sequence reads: CAWRRSGSYSYEQYF. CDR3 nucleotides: TGTGCCTGGAGAAGGAGCGGATCTTACTCCTACGAGCAGTACTTC.

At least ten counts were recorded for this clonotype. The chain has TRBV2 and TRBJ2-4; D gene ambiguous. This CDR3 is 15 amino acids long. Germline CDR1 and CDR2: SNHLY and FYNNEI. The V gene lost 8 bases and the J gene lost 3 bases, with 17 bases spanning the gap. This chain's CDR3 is CASAGETSLKNIQYF. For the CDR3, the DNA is TGTGCCAGCGCAGGAGAGACATCCCTCAAAAACATTCAGTACTTC.

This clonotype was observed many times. The chain's CDR3 is CASREWVTGELFF. CDR3 bases: TGTGCCAGCAGAGAATGGGTCACCGGGGAGCTGTTTTTT. This sequence joins TRBV27 and TRBJ2-2; no definite D call. The V and J ends lost 6 bases and 4 bases respectively, with 9 bases between them. CDR3 length equals 13 residues. Germline lookup yields CDR1 MNHEY and CDR2 SMNVEV (reference sequence).

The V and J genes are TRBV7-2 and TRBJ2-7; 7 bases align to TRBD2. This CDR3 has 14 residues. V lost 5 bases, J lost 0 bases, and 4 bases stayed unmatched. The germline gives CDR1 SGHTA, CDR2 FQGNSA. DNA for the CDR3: TGTGCCAGCAGCCTAAAGCGGGACTCCTACGAGCAGTACTTC. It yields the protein CASSLKRDSYEQYF.

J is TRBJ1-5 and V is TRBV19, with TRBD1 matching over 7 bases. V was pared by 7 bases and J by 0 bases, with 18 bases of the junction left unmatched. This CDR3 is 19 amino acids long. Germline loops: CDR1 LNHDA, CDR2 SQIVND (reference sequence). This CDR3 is CASTPGTVVFLDSNQPQHF. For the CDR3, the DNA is TGTGCCAGTACCCCCGGGACAGTCGTCTTCCTCGATAGCAATCAGCCCCAGCATTTT.

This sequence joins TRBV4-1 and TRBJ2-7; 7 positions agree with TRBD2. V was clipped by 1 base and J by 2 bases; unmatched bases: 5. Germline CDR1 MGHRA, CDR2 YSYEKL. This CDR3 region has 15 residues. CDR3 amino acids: CASSQGGSIPYEQYF. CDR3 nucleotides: TGCGCCAGCAGCCAAGGCGGGAGTATCCCCTACGAGCAGTACTTC.

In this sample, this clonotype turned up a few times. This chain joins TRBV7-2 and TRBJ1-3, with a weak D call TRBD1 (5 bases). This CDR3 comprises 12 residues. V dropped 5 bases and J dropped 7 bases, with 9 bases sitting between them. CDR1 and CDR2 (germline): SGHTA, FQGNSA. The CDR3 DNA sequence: TGTGCCAGCAGCCAGGGCCGGAACACCATATATTTT. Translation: CASSQGRNTIYF.

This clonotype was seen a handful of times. Here the CDR3 reads CASSIGRGEVYEQYF. The CDR3 DNA sequence: TGTGCCAGCAGTATCGGAAGGGGGGAAGTCTACGAGCAGTACTTC. The J gene is TRBJ2-7, the V gene TRBV27; D may correspond to TRBD1 or TRBD2 (6 bases each). CDR1 is MNHEY and CDR2 is SMNVEV in the germline V gene (reference sequence). V was pared by 5 bases and J by 3 bases, with 17 bases between. This CDR3 is 15 amino acids long.

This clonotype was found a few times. CDR3 DNA sequence: TGTGCCAGCAGCCCCCACCGCCGGGACAGGGGCCAGTACCAAGAGACCCAGTACTTC. It specifies CASSPHRRDRGQYQETQYF. The chain recombines TRBV7-6 with TRBJ2-5; 10 bases are a match to TRBD1. The CDR3 is 19 amino acids. Germline V gives CDR1 SGHVS, CDR2 FNYEAQ. J was trimmed by 0 bases and V by 5 bases; bases with no gene match: 15.

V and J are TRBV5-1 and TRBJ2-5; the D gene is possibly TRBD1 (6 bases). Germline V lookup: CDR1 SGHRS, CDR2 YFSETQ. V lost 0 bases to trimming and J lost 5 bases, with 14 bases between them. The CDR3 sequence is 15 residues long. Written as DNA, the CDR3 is TGCGCCAGCAGCTTGGACAGGGCGGTAGTCGAGACCCAGTACTTC. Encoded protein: CASSLDRAVVETQYF.

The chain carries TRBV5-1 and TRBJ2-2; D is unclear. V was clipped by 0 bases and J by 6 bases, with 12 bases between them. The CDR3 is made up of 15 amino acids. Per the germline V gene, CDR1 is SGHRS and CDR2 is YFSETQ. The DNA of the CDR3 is TGCGCCAGCAGCTTGGGACCACGTCTCGCCGGGGAGCTGTTTTTT. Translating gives CASSLGPRLAGELFF.

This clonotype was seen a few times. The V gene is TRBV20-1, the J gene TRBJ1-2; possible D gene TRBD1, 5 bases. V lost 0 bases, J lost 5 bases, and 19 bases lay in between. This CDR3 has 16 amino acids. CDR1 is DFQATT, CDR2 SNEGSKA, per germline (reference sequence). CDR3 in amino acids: CSARDPPRQTLYGYTF. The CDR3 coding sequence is TGCAGTGCTAGAGACCCACCTAGACAGACACTTTATGGCTACACCTTC.

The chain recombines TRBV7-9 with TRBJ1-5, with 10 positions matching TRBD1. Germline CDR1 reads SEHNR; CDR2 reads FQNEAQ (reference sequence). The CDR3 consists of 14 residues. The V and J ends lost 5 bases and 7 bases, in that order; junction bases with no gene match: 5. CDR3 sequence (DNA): TGTGCCAGCAGCGCGGGACAGGGGTGGCAGCCCCAGCATTTT. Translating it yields CASSAGQGWQPQHF. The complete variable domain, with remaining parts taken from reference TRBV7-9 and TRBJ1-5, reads DTGVSQNPRHKITKRGQNVTFRCDPISEHNRLYWYRQTLGQGPEFLTYFQNEAQLEKSRLLSDRFSAERPKGSFSTLEIQRTEQGDSAMYLCASSAGQGWQPQHFGDGTRLSIL.